The 26 T cell receptor beta chains given below trace back to one sample, sequenced in a study of blood T cell repertoires in COVID-19. Method: immunoSEQ multiplex PCR; TCRdb's copy keeps in-frame clones and lacks some. The sample consists of about 59,000 clones, over 75% of them appearing once. The sample was peripheral blood. These receptors were collected from a man older than 75 in a cohort sampled during active COVID-19.

This clone was detected only once. This chain connects TRBV30 to TRBJ1-6; 8 bases are a match to TRBD1. The CDR3 runs 13 residues. From germline, CDR1 is GTSNPN and CDR2 SVGIG (reference sequence). The V segment lost 5 bases and the J segment 6 bases; nucleotides outside the gene matches: 3. The CDR3 coding sequence is TGTGCCTGGGGGACAGGCGTTAATTCACCCCTCCACTTT. Amino acids: CAWGTGVNSPLHF.

The J gene is TRBJ2-2, the V gene TRBV6-4; 9 bases are shared with TRBD2. V was clipped by 5 bases and J by 4 bases; unmatched bases: 5. CDR1 and CDR2 from the germline V gene are MRHNA and SNTAGT. This CDR3 contains 15 residues. In DNA form, the CDR3 reads TGTGCCAGCAGTCGTCTAGCGGGGACCACCGGGGAGCTGTTTTTT. Protein sequence: CASSRLAGTTGELFF.

V is TRBV24-1 and J is TRBJ2-3; 8 nucleotides line up with TRBD1. This CDR3 has 14 amino acids. Germline V lookup: CDR1 KGHDR, CDR2 SFDVKD. J gave up 6 bases and V 1 base, and 2 bases lay outside the gene matches. CDR3 amino acids: CATSDFAGGDTQYF. Here the CDR3 DNA reads TGTGCCACCAGTGATTTCGCAGGGGGCGATACGCAGTATTTT.

This chain uses TRBV19 with TRBJ2-5; 11 nucleotides agree with TRBD1. With V trimmed by 5 bases and J by 5 bases, 13 bases remained unmatched. The CDR3 is 17 residues long. Looked up from germline, CDR1 is LNHDA and CDR2 is SQIVND (reference sequence). The CDR3 DNA reads as TGTGCCAGTAGTCCAAGGGGACAGGGGGGGTCGTCGGAGACCCAGTACTTC. Its translation is CASSPRGQGGSSETQYF.

This clone was seen only once. This chain joins TRBV5-1 and TRBJ2-1, with TRBD2 matching over 9 bases. Trimming removed 0 bases from V and 9 bases from J; junction bases left unmatched: 7. This CDR3 contains 15 residues. CDR1 is SGHRS and CDR2 is YFSETQ in the germline V gene. The CDR3 region is CASSLAASGVGEQFF. In DNA, the CDR3 is TGCGCCAGCAGCTTGGCGGCTAGCGGGGTCGGTGAGCAGTTCTTC. Supplemented by reference TRBV5-1 and TRBJ2-1, the full variable domain reads KAGVTQTPRYLIKTRGQQVTLSCSPISGHRSVSWYQQTPGQGLQFLFEYFSETQRNKGNFPGRFSGRQFSNSRSEMNVSTLELGDSALYLCASSLAASGVGEQFFGPGTRLTVL.

The gene calls are TRBV7-2 and TRBJ1-3; 10 bases line up with TRBD1. The CDR3 has 16 amino acids. V gave up 2 bases and J gave up 2 bases; unmatched junction bases: 3. Looked up from germline, CDR1 is SGHTA and CDR2 is FQGNSA. CDR3 loop: CASSLSGQGAGNTIYF. CDR3 sequence (DNA): TGTGCCAGCAGCTTATCCGGACAGGGGGCTGGAAACACCATATATTTT.

V is TRBV27 and J is TRBJ2-7; 10 bases map to TRBD1. Germline assignment: CDR1 MNHEY and CDR2 SMNVEV (reference sequence). CDR3 length equals 18 residues. J was trimmed by 0 bases and V by 5 bases; bases with no gene match: 13. CDR3 bases: TGTGCCAGCAGTCGACAGGGGGCGCGGATAACTAGCTCCTACGAGCAGTACTTC. This gives the protein CASSRQGARITSSYEQYF.

The CDR3: CASSPERGASTDTQYF. CDR3 DNA sequence: TGTGCCAGTAGTCCCGAGCGGGGGGCTAGCACAGATACGCAGTATTTT. The genes are TRBV19 and TRBJ2-3; TRBD2 aligns across 9 bases. CDR3 length: 16 amino acids. CDR1 and CDR2 (germline): LNHDA, SQIVND (reference sequence). The trim removed 5 bases at V and 0 bases at J, leaving 6 bases unmatched.

The chain links TRBV4-2 to TRBJ1-4; possibly TRBD1 for D (5 bases). CDR3 size: 14 residues. In germline, CDR1 is LGHNA, CDR2 YNFKEQ. Trimming took off 1 base at V and 8 bases at J, with 11 bases between the two ends. In nucleotides, the CDR3 is TGTGCCAGCAGCCAAGGTGGAGGGGTCGAAAAACTGTTTTTT. Protein sequence: CASSQGGGVEKLFF.

The rearrangement links TRBV13 to TRBJ2-1; D gene ambiguous. Trimming cost V 3 bases and J 2 bases, with 8 bases left between them. Germline-derived CDR1 and CDR2 are PRHDT and FYEKMQ (reference sequence). The CDR3 sequence is 14 residues long. In DNA form, the CDR3 reads TGTGCCAGCAGCTTCTATGAACCCTACAATGAGCAGTTCTTC. It codes for CASSFYEPYNEQFF.

V and J are TRBV3-1 (or the pseudogene TRBV3-2) and TRBJ1-2; D remains unclear. This CDR3 spans 14 amino acids. The V gene lost 1 base and the J gene lost 0 bases, with 6 bases spanning the gap. Germline CDR1 and CDR2: LGHDT and YNNKEL (reference sequence). The CDR3 coding sequence is TGTGCCAGCAGCCAAGCCCCAGCTAACTATGGCTACACCTTC. Translated: CASSQAPANYGYTF.

The V call is TRBV30, the J call TRBJ1-3, with 9 bases matching TRBD1. With V trimmed by 0 bases and J by 7 bases, 7 bases remained unmatched. The CDR3 spans 15 residues. Germline V CDR1 and CDR2: GTSNPN, SVGIG (reference sequence). The CDR3 reads CAWSVDRGFRNTIYF. Here the CDR3 DNA reads TGTGCCTGGAGTGTGGACAGGGGCTTTCGCAACACCATATATTTT.

The gene calls are TRBV11-3 and TRBJ2-1; 9 nucleotides match TRBD2. Trimming removed 5 bases from V and 5 bases from J; junction bases left unmatched: 10. Germline CDR1 SGHNT, CDR2 YENEEA. The CDR3 spans 16 residues. The CDR3 loop is CASSEEGAGGNNEQFF. CDR3 DNA sequence: TGTGCCAGCAGCGAGGAGGGGGCGGGAGGGAACAATGAGCAGTTCTTC.

CDR3 nucleotides: TGCGCCAGCAGCTTGGGACTGAACAATGAGCAGTTCTTC. Translating it yields CASSLGLNNEQFF. This chain links TRBV5-1 with TRBJ2-1; no definite D call. This CDR3 spans 13 amino acids. Germline V CDR1 and CDR2: SGHRS, YFSETQ. V shed 0 bases and J shed 5 bases, with 6 bases lying between them.

The CDR3 loop reads CASEGGARAGELFF. The CDR3 DNA follows: TGCGCCAGCGAGGGGGGGGCGAGAGCCGGGGAGCTGTTTTTT. The rearrangement uses TRBV4-1 and TRBJ2-2; D possibly corresponds to TRBD2 (7 bases). The CDR3 sequence is 14 residues long. Trimming left V 8 bases short and J 6 bases short, with 16 bases between. Germline V gives CDR1 MGHRA, CDR2 YSYEKL.

This chain links TRBV6-5 with TRBJ1-1; D call uncertain. The CDR3 runs 14 residues. V was clipped by 6 bases and J by 1 base, with 12 bases between them. Germline V gives CDR1 MNHEY, CDR2 SVGAGI. CDR3 residues: CASRGGEKNTEAFF. The CDR3 region has the DNA TGTGCCAGCAGAGGCGGTGAAAAGAACACTGAAGCTTTCTTT.

J is TRBJ2-7 and V is TRBV6-2 or TRBV6-3; 13 nucleotides agree with TRBD2. V lost 4 bases, J lost 2 bases, and 17 bases stayed unmatched. This CDR3 is built from 20 residues. In germline, CDR1 is MNHEY, CDR2 SVGEGT. The CDR3 DNA is TGTGCCAGCAGTTTGGTGACTAGCGGGGGGCGACAACTAAATACCTACGAGCAGTACTTC. Its protein is CASSLVTSGGRQLNTYEQYF.

The V gene is TRBV7-8, the J gene TRBJ2-5, with a tentative D call TRBD1 (7 bases). V was clipped by 4 bases and J by 5 bases, with 20 bases between them. CDR1 SGHVS and CDR2 FQNEAQ come from the germline V gene. The CDR3 spans 16 residues. The CDR3 DNA sequence: TGTGCCAGCAGCTCCTTCGGGAGACAGGGTGGGGAGACCCAGTACTTC. Protein: CASSSFGRQGGETQYF.

V is TRBV30 and J is TRBJ1-1; 9 bases are shared with TRBD1. Trimming removed 3 bases from V and 4 bases from J; junction bases left unmatched: 6. The CDR3 spans 14 residues. Germline loops: CDR1 GTSNPN, CDR2 SVGIG (reference sequence). The CDR3 reads CAWRVGTGSTEAFF. As DNA, the CDR3 is TGTGCCTGGAGGGTCGGGACAGGGAGCACTGAAGCTTTCTTT.

The V and J genes are TRBV30 and TRBJ2-5; 8 bases align to TRBD1. V shed 5 bases, J shed 1 base, and the junction held 6 bases outside the gene matches. The CDR3 runs to 14 residues. CDR1 is GTSNPN and CDR2 is SVGIG in the germline V gene (reference sequence). The CDR3 here is CAWERQGLQETQYF. DNA of the CDR3: TGTGCCTGGGAACGACAGGGGCTCCAAGAGACCCAGTACTTC.

This clone was seen a few times. This chain connects TRBV4-1 to TRBJ2-2, with a possible D match to TRBD2 (6 bases). Germline V gene sequence: CDR1 MGHRA, CDR2 YSYEKL. Trimming removed 4 bases from V and 3 bases from J, with 21 bases in between. This CDR3 comprises 18 residues. This chain's CDR3 is CASSRTFGGDVDTGELFF. The CDR3 region has the DNA TGCGCCAGCAGCCGAACCTTCGGCGGGGACGTAGACACCGGGGAGCTGTTTTTT.

V usage is TRBV19 and J usage is TRBJ1-2, with 12 bases lining up with TRBD1. The ends lost 5 bases at V and 7 bases at J; junction bases unmatched: 5. This CDR3 is built from 14 residues. Germline assignment: CDR1 LNHDA and CDR2 SQIVND (reference sequence). The CDR3 bases are TGTGCCAGTAGTTCCGGGACAGGGGGCAGTGGCTACACCTTC. It yields the protein CASSSGTGGSGYTF.

This chain connects TRBV27 to TRBJ1-5, with TRBD1 identical over 8 bases. V shed 6 bases, J shed 1 base, and the junction held 5 bases outside the gene matches. The CDR3 consists of 15 residues. Germline CDR1 is MNHEY and CDR2 is SMNVEV (reference sequence). In nucleotides, the CDR3 is TGTGCCAGCAGATTCGACAGGGGCAGCAATCAGCCCCAGCATTTT. Protein product: CASRFDRGSNQPQHF.

The chain employs TRBV11-2 and TRBJ2-5; 8 bases fit TRBD2. Germline CDR1 is SGHAT and CDR2 is FQNNGV. The CDR3 has 13 residues. V dropped 5 bases and J dropped 7; count of bases not matched to a gene: 6. CDR3 DNA sequence: TGTGCCAGCAGCCCCAGGAGCGGGGGGACCCAGTACTTC. Encoded protein: CASSPRSGGTQYF.

The gene calls are TRBV10-3 and TRBJ1-6; 10 bases match TRBD1. The germline CDR1 and CDR2 sequences are ENHRY and SYGVKD. J gave up 7 bases and V 6 bases, and 3 bases lay outside the gene matches. The CDR3 extends over 14 amino acids. CDR3 loop: CAISPGQGNSPLHF. The CDR3 coding sequence is TGTGCCATCAGCCCGGGACAGGGGAATTCACCCCTCCACTTT.

The chain combines TRBV6-2 or TRBV6-3 with TRBJ2-4, with D possibly matching TRBD2 (5 bases). This CDR3 is 17 amino acids long. Germline CDR1 MNHEY, CDR2 SVGEGT. Trimming cost V 2 bases and J 1 base, with 15 bases left between them. The CDR3 DNA reads as TGTGCCAGCAGTTACCCGACTACGGAAATGGCCAAAAACATTCAGTACTTC. This sequence encodes CASSYPTTEMAKNIQYF.